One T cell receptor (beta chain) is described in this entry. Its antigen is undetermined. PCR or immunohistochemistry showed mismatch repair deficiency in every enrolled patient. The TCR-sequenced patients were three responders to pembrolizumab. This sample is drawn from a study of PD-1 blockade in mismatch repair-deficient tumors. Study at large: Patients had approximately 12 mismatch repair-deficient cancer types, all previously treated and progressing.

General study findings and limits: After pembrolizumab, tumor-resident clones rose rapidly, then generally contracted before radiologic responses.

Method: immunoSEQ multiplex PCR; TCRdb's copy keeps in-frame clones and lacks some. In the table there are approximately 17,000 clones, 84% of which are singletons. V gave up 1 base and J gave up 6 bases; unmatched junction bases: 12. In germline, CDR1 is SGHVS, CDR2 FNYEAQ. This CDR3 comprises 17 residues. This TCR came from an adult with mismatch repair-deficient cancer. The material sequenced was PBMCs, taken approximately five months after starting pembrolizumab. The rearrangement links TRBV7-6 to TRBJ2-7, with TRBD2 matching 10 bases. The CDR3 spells CASSLVPLSAGGGEQYF. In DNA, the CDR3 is TGTGCCAGCAGCTTAGTCCCTCTCTCAGCGGGAGGGGGCGAGCAGTACTTC.